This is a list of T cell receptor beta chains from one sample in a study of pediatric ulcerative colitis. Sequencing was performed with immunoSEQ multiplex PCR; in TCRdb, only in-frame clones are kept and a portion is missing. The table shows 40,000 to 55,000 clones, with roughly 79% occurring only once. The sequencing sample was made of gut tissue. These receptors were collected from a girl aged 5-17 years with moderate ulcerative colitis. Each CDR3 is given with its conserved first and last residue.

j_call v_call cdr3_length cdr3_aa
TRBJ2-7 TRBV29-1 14 CSVVAGGLPYEQYF
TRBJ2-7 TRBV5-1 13 CASSIGQSYEQYF
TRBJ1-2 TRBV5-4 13 CASSTDSLYGYTF
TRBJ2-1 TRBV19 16 CASSIGRTSPYNEQFF
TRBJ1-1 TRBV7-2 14 CASSLAGAPTEAFF
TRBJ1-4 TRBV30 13 CAWNVVRREKLFF
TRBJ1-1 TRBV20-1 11 CSATRDLWAFF
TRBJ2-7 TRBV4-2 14 CASSQDLNTYEQYF
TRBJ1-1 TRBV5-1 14 CASSLEPQNTEAFF
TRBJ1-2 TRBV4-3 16 CASSQGGSAGPYGYTF
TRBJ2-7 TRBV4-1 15 CASSQDLIRAYEQYF
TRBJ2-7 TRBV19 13 CASSMTVLYEQYF
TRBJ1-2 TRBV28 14 CASRYKPREYGYTF
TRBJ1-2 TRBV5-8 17 CASSFPRTGEANYGYTF